This is a list of T cell receptor beta chains from one sample in a study of blood T cell repertoires in COVID-19. Sequencing was performed with immunoSEQ multiplex PCR; in TCRdb, only in-frame clones are kept and a portion is missing. The top ten hold about 7.5% of the sample, which has 130,000 to 150,000 clones, 65% to 90% seen once. What was sequenced was peripheral blood. All receptors come from a human donor in a cohort sampled during active COVID-19. The CDR3 runs from the conserved cysteine through the conserved F or W. The D gene is left open where the match is weak. Some rows have no size entry. The others give once, few or many, or a class for an expanded clone.

CDR3 protein: CASKPLGQGTTEAFF; CDR3 DNA: TGTGCCAGCAAGCCCCTGGGACAGGGCACCACTGAAGCTTTCTTT; clone size: few; V gene: TRBV5-4; D gene: TRBD1; J gene: TRBJ1-1
CDR3 protein: CASSLTGNPYEQYF; CDR3 DNA: TGTGCCAGCAGTTTGACAGGCAACCCCTACGAGCAGTACTTC; clone size: .; V gene: TRBV27; D gene: .; J gene: TRBJ2-7
CDR3 protein: CAISESTSGSREQYF; CDR3 DNA: TGTGCCATCAGTGAGTCGACTAGCGGGAGTCGCGAGCAGTACTTC; clone size: once; V gene: TRBV10-3; D gene: TRBD2; J gene: TRBJ2-7
CDR3 protein: CASSQALLQGSGNTIYF; CDR3 DNA: TGTGCCAGCAGCCAAGCGCTCTTACAGGGCTCTGGAAACACCATATATTTT; clone size: .; V gene: TRBV3-1/TRBV3-2; D gene: .; J gene: TRBJ1-3
CDR3 protein: CASSSGTIDYEQYF; CDR3 DNA: TGTGCCAGCAGCTCCGGGACAATAGACTACGAGCAGTACTTC; clone size: .; V gene: TRBV5-6; D gene: .; J gene: TRBJ2-7
CDR3 protein: CAISSDGSSGNTIYF; CDR3 DNA: TGTGCCATCAGCTCCGACGGGAGCTCTGGAAACACCATATATTTT; clone size: .; V gene: TRBV10-3; D gene: .; J gene: TRBJ1-3
CDR3 protein: CASRGGDNEQYF; CDR3 DNA: TGTGCCAGCAGAGGGGGAGATAACGAGCAGTACTTC; clone size: .; V gene: TRBV6-6; D gene: .; J gene: TRBJ2-7
CDR3 protein: CASSPPGGHYGYTF; CDR3 DNA: TGTGCCAGCAGTCCCCCTGGAGGGCACTATGGCTACACCTTC; clone size: .; V gene: TRBV11-2; D gene: .; J gene: TRBJ1-2
CDR3 protein: CAISEYGNTEAFF; CDR3 DNA: TGTGCCATCAGTGAGTACGGGAACACTGAAGCTTTCTTT; clone size: .; V gene: TRBV10-3; D gene: .; J gene: TRBJ1-1
CDR3 protein: CASSLRFGHDSYEQYF; CDR3 DNA: TGTGCCAGCAGCTTAAGGTTTGGGCATGACTCCTACGAGCAGTACTTC; clone size: .; V gene: TRBV7-2; D gene: .; J gene: TRBJ2-7
CDR3 protein: CASRVQDRDYYEQYF; CDR3 DNA: TGTGCCAGCAGAGTCCAGGACAGGGACTACTACGAGCAGTACTTC; clone size: .; V gene: TRBV28; D gene: .; J gene: TRBJ2-7
CDR3 protein: CASSLKRDPYYEQYF; CDR3 DNA: TGTGCCAGCAGCTTAAAGAGGGATCCCTACTACGAGCAGTACTTC; clone size: once; V gene: TRBV7-2; D gene: .; J gene: TRBJ2-7
CDR3 protein: CASSLQGFTDTQYF; CDR3 DNA: TGTGCCAGCAGCTTACAGGGGTTCACAGATACGCAGTATTTT; clone size: .; V gene: TRBV5-8; D gene: TRBD1; J gene: TRBJ2-3
CDR3 protein: CASGSDSLGQETQYF; CDR3 DNA: TGTGCTAGTGGTTCGGACAGTCTCGGCCAAGAGACCCAGTACTTC; clone size: .; V gene: TRBV12-5; D gene: .; J gene: TRBJ2-5
CDR3 protein: CASSLGSPGQGARIYGYTF; CDR3 DNA: TGTGCCAGCAGCTTGGGGTCCCCGGGACAGGGGGCGCGGATCTATGGCTACACCTTC; clone size: .; V gene: TRBV5-5; D gene: TRBD1; J gene: TRBJ1-2
CDR3 protein: CASSSIIASTMETQYF; CDR3 DNA: TGTGCCAGCAGCTCGATAATAGCCAGTACGATGGAGACCCAGTACTTC; clone size: .; V gene: TRBV7-6; D gene: .; J gene: TRBJ2-5
CDR3 protein: CASSLTSGLVKETQYF; CDR3 DNA: TGCGCCAGCAGCTTGACTTCTGGACTAGTTAAAGAGACCCAGTACTTC; clone size: .; V gene: TRBV5-1; D gene: TRBD2; J gene: TRBJ2-5
CDR3 protein: CAIRERTGGTNNSPLHF; CDR3 DNA: TGTGCCATCAGAGAACGTACAGGTGGAACGAATAATTCACCCCTCCACTTT; clone size: .; V gene: TRBV10-3; D gene: .; J gene: TRBJ1-6
CDR3 protein: CASRAAGGVYGYTF; CDR3 DNA: TGTGCCAGCAGGGCCGCAGGAGGGGTCTATGGCTACACCTTC; clone size: .; V gene: TRBV6-5; D gene: .; J gene: TRBJ1-2
CDR3 protein: CASSQMSGNEQYF; CDR3 DNA: TGTGCCAGCAGTCAAATGTCAGGGAACGAGCAGTACTTC; clone size: .; V gene: TRBV7-3; D gene: .; J gene: TRBJ2-7
CDR3 protein: CASRLAGAGETQYF; CDR3 DNA: TGTGCCAGCAGACTAGCGGGAGCAGGGGAGACCCAGTACTTC; clone size: .; V gene: TRBV27; D gene: TRBD2; J gene: TRBJ2-5
CDR3 protein: CAGQGTLRSPLHF; CDR3 DNA: TGTGCCGGACAGGGGACTTTACGTTCACCCCTCCACTTT; clone size: few; V gene: TRBV2; D gene: TRBD1; J gene: TRBJ1-6
CDR3 protein: CASSQDRYQETQYF; CDR3 DNA: TGTGCCAGCAGCCAAGATAGATACCAAGAGACCCAGTACTTC; clone size: .; V gene: TRBV3-1/TRBV3-2; D gene: .; J gene: TRBJ2-5
CDR3 protein: CASSVGGSGSYEQYF; CDR3 DNA: TGTGCCAGCAGCGTAGGTGGTAGCGGGAGCTACGAGCAGTACTTC; clone size: .; V gene: TRBV9; D gene: TRBD2; J gene: TRBJ2-7
CDR3 protein: CASTTRRAPDEKLFF; CDR3 DNA: TGTGCCAGCACCACTAGGCGGGCGCCGGATGAAAAACTGTTTTTT; clone size: few; V gene: TRBV28; D gene: .; J gene: TRBJ1-4
CDR3 protein: CASSRSLEDTQYF; CDR3 DNA: TGCGCCAGCAGCCGTTCTTTAGAAGATACGCAGTATTTT; clone size: .; V gene: TRBV5-1; D gene: .; J gene: TRBJ2-3
CDR3 protein: CASSLGTGSYEQYF; CDR3 DNA: TGCGCCAGCAGCCTTGGGACAGGGTCTTACGAGCAGTACTTC; clone size: once; V gene: TRBV4-1; D gene: TRBD1; J gene: TRBJ2-7
CDR3 protein: CASSVSGASTGELFF; CDR3 DNA: TGTGCCAGCAGCGTATCAGGGGCGTCCACCGGGGAGCTGTTTTTT; clone size: .; V gene: TRBV9; D gene: .; J gene: TRBJ2-2
CDR3 protein: CASSLGPSGNTIYF; CDR3 DNA: TGTGCCAGCAGCCTGGGCCCCTCTGGAAACACCATATATTTT; clone size: .; V gene: TRBV7-9; D gene: .; J gene: TRBJ1-3
CDR3 protein: CASRQGAYEQYF; CDR3 DNA: TGTGCCAGCAGGCAAGGGGCCTACGAGCAGTACTTC; clone size: .; V gene: TRBV28; D gene: .; J gene: TRBJ2-7
CDR3 protein: CASSLSSGLAGGLTDTQYF; CDR3 DNA: TGCGCCAGCAGCTTAAGTAGCGGGCTAGCGGGAGGGCTCACAGATACGCAGTATTTT; clone size: .; V gene: TRBV5-1; D gene: TRBD2; J gene: TRBJ2-3
CDR3 protein: CASRPRLAGGEQYF; CDR3 DNA: TGTGCCAGCAGACCCCGACTAGCGGGAGGAGAGCAGTACTTC; clone size: once; V gene: TRBV6-5; D gene: TRBD2; J gene: TRBJ2-7
CDR3 protein: CASRGQGGFYEQYF; CDR3 DNA: TGTGCCAGCAGGGGACAGGGAGGCTTCTACGAGCAGTACTTC; clone size: .; V gene: TRBV2; D gene: TRBD1; J gene: TRBJ2-7
CDR3 protein: CAIGTDENQPQHF; CDR3 DNA: TGTGCCATCGGGACAGATGAAAATCAGCCCCAGCATTTT; clone size: once; V gene: TRBV10-3; D gene: TRBD1; J gene: TRBJ1-5
CDR3 protein: CASSLGQGLTGELFF; CDR3 DNA: TGTGCCAGCAGCTTGGGACAGGGTTTAACCGGGGAGCTGTTTTTT; clone size: few; V gene: TRBV5-4; D gene: TRBD1; J gene: TRBJ2-2
CDR3 protein: CASSSSGTSGFSSYEQYF; CDR3 DNA: TGTGCCAGCAGCTCCTCCGGGACTAGCGGGTTTAGCTCCTACGAGCAGTACTTC; clone size: .; V gene: TRBV7-9; D gene: TRBD2; J gene: TRBJ2-7
CDR3 protein: CASSTTLGTEAFF; CDR3 DNA: TGTGCCAGCAGCACGACTTTGGGCACTGAAGCTTTCTTT; clone size: few; V gene: TRBV7-3; D gene: .; J gene: TRBJ1-1
CDR3 protein: CASSYSPTSGIYNEQFF; CDR3 DNA: TGTGCCAGCAGTTACTCTCCGACTAGCGGGATTTACAATGAGCAGTTCTTC; clone size: .; V gene: TRBV6-2/TRBV6-3; D gene: TRBD2; J gene: TRBJ2-1
CDR3 protein: CATSDWPNTGELFF; CDR3 DNA: TGTGCCACCAGTGATTGGCCGAACACCGGGGAGCTGTTTTTT; clone size: few; V gene: TRBV24-1; D gene: .; J gene: TRBJ2-2
CDR3 protein: CASSYLQGYEQYF; CDR3 DNA: TGTGCCAGCAGTTACCTACAGGGCTACGAGCAGTACTTC; clone size: few; V gene: TRBV6-2/TRBV6-3; D gene: .; J gene: TRBJ2-7
CDR3 protein: CASSQRGPGYNEQFF; CDR3 DNA: TGTGCCAGCAGCCAACGGGGTCCGGGGTACAATGAGCAGTTCTTC; clone size: .; V gene: TRBV6-5; D gene: .; J gene: TRBJ2-1
CDR3 protein: CASSQGVGLGLAGGETQYF; CDR3 DNA: TGTGCCAGCAGCCAGGGGGTTGGGCTGGGACTAGCGGGAGGCGAGACCCAGTACTTC; clone size: .; V gene: TRBV4-2; D gene: TRBD2; J gene: TRBJ2-5
CDR3 protein: CASSPRGSGRALSYEQYF; CDR3 DNA: TGTGCCAGCAGCCCCCGGGGTAGCGGGAGGGCCTTATCCTACGAGCAGTACTTC; clone size: .; V gene: TRBV7-9; D gene: TRBD2; J gene: TRBJ2-7
CDR3 protein: CASAPGQGFGANVLTF; CDR3 DNA: TGTGCCAGCGCCCCGGGACAGGGGTTTGGGGCCAACGTCCTGACTTTC; clone size: once; V gene: TRBV24-1; D gene: TRBD1; J gene: TRBJ2-6
CDR3 protein: CASSLLASGSRAIYEQYF; CDR3 DNA: TGTGCCAGCAGTTTATTGGCTAGCGGGAGTCGGGCAATATACGAGCAGTACTTC; clone size: .; V gene: TRBV28; D gene: TRBD2; J gene: TRBJ2-7
CDR3 protein: CASSQDLDRGYYNEQFF; CDR3 DNA: TGCGCCAGCAGCCAAGATCTAGACAGGGGGTACTACAATGAGCAGTTCTTC; clone size: .; V gene: TRBV4-3; D gene: TRBD1; J gene: TRBJ2-1
CDR3 protein: CASSLERLAVNTGELFF; CDR3 DNA: TGCGCCAGCAGCCTAGAGAGACTAGCGGTGAACACCGGGGAGCTGTTTTTT; clone size: few; V gene: TRBV4-3; D gene: TRBD2; J gene: TRBJ2-2
CDR3 protein: CASSDGFGLDQPQHF; CDR3 DNA: TGTGCCAGCAGTGATGGTTTTGGGCTCGATCAGCCCCAGCATTTT; clone size: .; V gene: TRBV2; D gene: .; J gene: TRBJ1-5
CDR3 protein: CASSPTGTPFYEQYF; CDR3 DNA: TGTGCCAGCAGCCCGACAGGGACACCCTTTTACGAGCAGTACTTC; clone size: .; V gene: TRBV7-6; D gene: TRBD1; J gene: TRBJ2-7
CDR3 protein: CASSSSSGRRGYNEQFF; CDR3 DNA: TGTGCCAGCAGCTCCTCTAGCGGGAGGAGGGGATACAATGAGCAGTTCTTC; clone size: .; V gene: TRBV7-2; D gene: TRBD2; J gene: TRBJ2-1
CDR3 protein: CASSLDPPGIGVQETQYF; CDR3 DNA: TGTGCCAGCAGTTTAGATCCCCCGGGGATAGGTGTCCAAGAGACCCAGTACTTC; clone size: .; V gene: TRBV27; D gene: .; J gene: TRBJ2-5
CDR3 protein: CSVVEYWSYEQYF; CDR3 DNA: TGCAGCGTTGTTGAGTATTGGTCCTACGAGCAGTACTTC; clone size: once; V gene: TRBV29-1; D gene: .; J gene: TRBJ2-7
CDR3 protein: CASSPSPLGNEQFF; CDR3 DNA: TGTGCCAGCAGCCCCTCCCCCCTAGGTAATGAGCAGTTCTTC; clone size: .; V gene: TRBV13; D gene: .; J gene: TRBJ2-1
CDR3 protein: CSAPSTGEYNEQFF; CDR3 DNA: TGCAGCGCTCCCTCGACAGGAGAATACAATGAGCAGTTCTTC; clone size: .; V gene: TRBV29-1; D gene: .; J gene: TRBJ2-1
CDR3 protein: CASRPRGGRAGEQYF; CDR3 DNA: TGTGCCAGCAGGCCGAGGGGGGGCAGGGCCGGGGAGCAGTACTTC; clone size: .; V gene: TRBV28; D gene: .; J gene: TRBJ2-7